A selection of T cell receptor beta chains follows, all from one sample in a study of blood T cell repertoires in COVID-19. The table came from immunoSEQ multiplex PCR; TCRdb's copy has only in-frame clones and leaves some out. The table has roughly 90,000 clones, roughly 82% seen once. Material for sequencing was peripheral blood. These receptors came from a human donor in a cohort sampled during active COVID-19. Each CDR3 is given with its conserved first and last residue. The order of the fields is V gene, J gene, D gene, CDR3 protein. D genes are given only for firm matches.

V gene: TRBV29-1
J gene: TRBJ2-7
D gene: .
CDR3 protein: CSVGRTGFMSYEQYF

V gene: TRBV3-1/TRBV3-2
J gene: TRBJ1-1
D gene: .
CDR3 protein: CASSPDINTEAFF

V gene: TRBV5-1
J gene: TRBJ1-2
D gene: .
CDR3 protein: CASTRGGANLYYGYTF

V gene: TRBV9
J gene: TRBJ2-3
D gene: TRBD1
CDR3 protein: CASSKPDRADTQYF

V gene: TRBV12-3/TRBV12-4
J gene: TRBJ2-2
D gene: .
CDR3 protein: CASSSITGELFF

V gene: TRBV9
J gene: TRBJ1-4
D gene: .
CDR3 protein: CASSFGRTANNEKLFF

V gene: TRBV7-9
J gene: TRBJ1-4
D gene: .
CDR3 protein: CASSPNRDGATNEKLFF

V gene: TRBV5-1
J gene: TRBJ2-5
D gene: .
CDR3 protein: CASRDTGQETQYF

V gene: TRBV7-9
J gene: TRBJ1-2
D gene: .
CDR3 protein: CASSSGQGGYGYTF

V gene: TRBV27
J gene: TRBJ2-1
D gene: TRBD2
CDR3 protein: CASRPAGRTYNEQFF

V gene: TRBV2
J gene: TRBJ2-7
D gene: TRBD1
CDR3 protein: CASLDRIYEQYF

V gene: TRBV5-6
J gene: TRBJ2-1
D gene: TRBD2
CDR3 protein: CASSSQAGLANNEQFF

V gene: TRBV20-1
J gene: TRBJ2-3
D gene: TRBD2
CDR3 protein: CSASKLAGFENTQYF

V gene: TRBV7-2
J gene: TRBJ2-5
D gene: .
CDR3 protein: CASRLGAGAETQYF

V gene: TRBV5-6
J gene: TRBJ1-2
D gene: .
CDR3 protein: CASSVGTGNFNYGYTF

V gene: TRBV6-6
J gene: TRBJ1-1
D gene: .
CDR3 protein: CASSSISQGTEAFF

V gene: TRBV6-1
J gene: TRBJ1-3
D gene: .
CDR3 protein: CASSEAGGSGNTIYF

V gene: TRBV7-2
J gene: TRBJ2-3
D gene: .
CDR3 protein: CASSLVAGAADTQYF

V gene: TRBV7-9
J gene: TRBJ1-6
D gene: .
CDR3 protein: CASSLAGGAINSPLHF